This paragraph reports one T cell receptor beta chain. The antigen is unknown. The entry originates in a study of shared clonotypes between healthy human individuals. The study's findings and limits: Blood was the only sampled material, and tissue repertoires likely differ. Rarefaction analysis demonstrated incomplete sorted-subset sequencing notwithstanding large depth. Among non-shared clonotypes, generation probabilities were lower than among those shared by all four donors.

Produced via immunoSEQ multiplex PCR; TCRdb's table is partial and in-frame only. The data contain 1.5 million to 2.5 million clones, over 85% of them singletons. V lost 2 bases, J lost 5 bases, and 11 bases stayed unmatched. The CDR3 extends over 16 amino acids. The germline CDR1 and CDR2 sequences are LGHNA and YSLEER. Naive CD8 cells, CD45RO-negative and positively selected for CCR7, excluded terminally differentiated effector memory CD45RA+ cells. Caucasian adults residing in Nashville, Tennessee made up all the donors. J is TRBJ2-7 and V is TRBV4-3, with 8 nucleotides matching TRBD2. Input material: naive CD8+ T cells sorted from blood. The receptor comes from a man between 18 and 35 years old in good health. The CDR3, as DNA: TGCGCCAGCAGCCAACGAGCGGGAGATCTAAAAAACGAGCAGTACTTC. Its protein product is CASSQRAGDLKNEQYF.